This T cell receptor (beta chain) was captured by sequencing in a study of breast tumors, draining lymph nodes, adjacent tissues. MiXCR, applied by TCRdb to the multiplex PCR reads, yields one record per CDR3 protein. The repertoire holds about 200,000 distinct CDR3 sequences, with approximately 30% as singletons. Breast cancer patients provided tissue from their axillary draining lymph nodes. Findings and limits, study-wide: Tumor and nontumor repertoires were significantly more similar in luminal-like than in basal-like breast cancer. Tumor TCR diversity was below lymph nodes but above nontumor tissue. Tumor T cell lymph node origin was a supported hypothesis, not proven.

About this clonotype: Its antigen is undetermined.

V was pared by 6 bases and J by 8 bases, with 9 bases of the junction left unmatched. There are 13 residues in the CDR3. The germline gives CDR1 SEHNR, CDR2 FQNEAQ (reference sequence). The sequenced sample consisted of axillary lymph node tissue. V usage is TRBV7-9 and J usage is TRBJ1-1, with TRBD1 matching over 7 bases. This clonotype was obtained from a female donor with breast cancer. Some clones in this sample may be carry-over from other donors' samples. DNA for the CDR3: TGTGCCAGCAGTCAGAGGGGGGACAGCGAAGCTTTCTTT. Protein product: CASSQRGDSEAFF.